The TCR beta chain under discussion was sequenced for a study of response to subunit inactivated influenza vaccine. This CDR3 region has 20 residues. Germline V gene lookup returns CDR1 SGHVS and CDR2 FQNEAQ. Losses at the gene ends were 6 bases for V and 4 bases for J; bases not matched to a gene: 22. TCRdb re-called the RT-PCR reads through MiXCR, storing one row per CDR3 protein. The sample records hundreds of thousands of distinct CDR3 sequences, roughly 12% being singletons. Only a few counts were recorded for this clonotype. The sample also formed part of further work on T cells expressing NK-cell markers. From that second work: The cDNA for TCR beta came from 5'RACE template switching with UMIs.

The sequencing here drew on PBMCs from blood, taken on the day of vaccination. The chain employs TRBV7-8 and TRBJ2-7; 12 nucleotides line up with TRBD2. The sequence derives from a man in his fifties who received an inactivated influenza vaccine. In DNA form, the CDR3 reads TGTGCCAGCAGTTATGATTCGGGACTAGCGGGCTCTTTAGAGGTGTACGAGCAGTACTTC. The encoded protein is CASSYDSGLAGSLEVYEQYF.